Below, 25 T cell receptor beta chains from the same sample are listed, as sequenced in a study of shared clonotypes between healthy human individuals. Sequencing used immunoSEQ multiplex PCR; TCRdb keeps in-frame clones, though not all of them. There are over a million clones in the sample; roughly 96% occur only once, and 1.2% lies in the top ten. The sample comprised naive CD4+ T cells sorted from blood. Specified subset: CD45RA+ positively selected. Receptors were obtained from a man in his thirties or forties in good health.

This rearrangement joins TRBV29-1 to TRBJ2-5, with 9 bases aligning to TRBD2. Trimming removed 5 bases from V and 5 bases from J; junction bases left unmatched: 6. CDR3 length equals 13 residues. CDR1 SQVTM and CDR2 ANQGSEA come from the germline V gene. The CDR3: CSVRGTSGETQYF. CDR3 DNA: TGCAGCGTTAGGGGTACTAGCGGGGAGACCCAGTACTTC.

V is TRBV7-2 and J is TRBJ2-7, with no clear D. Germline V gives CDR1 SGHTA, CDR2 FQGNSA. V dropped 3 bases and J dropped 5 bases, with 8 bases sitting between them. The CDR3 sequence is 12 residues long. CDR3 protein: CASSFGLHEQYF. The CDR3 DNA follows: TGTGCCAGCAGCTTCGGTCTACACGAGCAGTACTTC.

The rearrangement joins TRBV29-1 to TRBJ2-7, with D perhaps given as TRBD1 or TRBD2 (5 bases each). V dropped 6 bases and J dropped 1 base, with 19 bases sitting between them. CDR3 length equals 15 residues. CDR1 is SQVTM, CDR2 ANQGSEA, per germline. The CDR3 DNA reads TGCAGCGTCCGCAGCAGGGACGCTGGGTCCTACGAGCAGTACTTC. Protein product: CSVRSRDAGSYEQYF.

The chain links TRBV5-4 to TRBJ1-5; perhaps TRBD1 as D (5 bases). The CDR3 extends over 15 amino acids. V was trimmed by 4 bases and J by 3 bases, leaving 14 bases between them. The germline V gene encodes CDR1 SGHNT and CDR2 YYREEE (reference sequence). The CDR3 nucleotides are TGTGCCAGCAGCCAGGGACCTCGCCCCAATCAGCCCCAGCATTTT. Translated, it gives CASSQGPRPNQPQHF.

The chain is built from TRBV7-2 and TRBJ2-1; 10 nucleotides agree with TRBD1. The CDR3 consists of 18 residues. The trim removed 5 bases at V and 8 bases at J, leaving 18 bases unmatched. The V gene's germline CDR1 is SGHTA and CDR2 FQGNSA. DNA of the CDR3: TGTGCCAGCAGCCAGCCGGGACAGGGGAGCGTTTCGTGGGATGAGCAGTTCTTC. It is translated as CASSQPGQGSVSWDEQFF. Variable domain in full (rest from reference TRBV7-2 and TRBJ2-1): GAGVSQSPSNKVTEKGKDVELRCDPISGHTALYWYRQSLGQGLEFLIYFQGNSAPDKSGLPSDRFSAERTGGSVSTLTIQRTQQEDSAVYLCASSQPGQGSVSWDEQFFGPGTRLTVL.

Note on this clone: Different DNA sequences within this sample yield the same CDR3. The chain couples TRBV29-1 to TRBJ1-1; possibly TRBD1 for D (5 bases). V was shortened by 7 bases and J by 5 bases, with 8 bases between the two germline ends. The germline V gene has CDR1 SQVTM and CDR2 ANQGSEA. The CDR3 spans 10 residues. The DNA of the CDR3 is TGCAGCGGGGGGGGAACTGAAGCTTTCTTT. It translates to CSGGGTEAFF.

V is TRBV12-1 and J is TRBJ1-2; the table's D call, TRBD1, was not checked against the DNA. TRBV12-1 is labeled a pseudogene. CDR3 length: 14 amino acids. As DNA, the CDR3 is TGTGCCAGCAGCCGGGACAGGGGGGTCTATGGCTACACCTTC. Its translation: CASSRDRGVYGYTF.

The chain couples TRBV29-1 to TRBJ1-2; D is perhaps TRBD1 (5 bases). The germline V and J ends were trimmed by 4 bases and 8 bases, with 20 bases remaining between them. Germline lookup yields CDR1 SQVTM and CDR2 ANQGSEA. The CDR3 is made up of 14 amino acids. CDR3 DNA sequence: TGCAGCGTTGGGGAGGACACCTCGGGGATAGGCTACACCTTC. Encoded protein: CSVGEDTSGIGYTF.

The gene calls are TRBV9 and TRBJ2-1; D may be TRBD2 (6 bases). V gave up 0 bases and J gave up 2 bases, with 12 bases separating them. The CDR3 covers 16 residues. The germline gives CDR1 SGDLS, CDR2 YYNGEE. CDR3 residues: CASSVVAVQTYNEQFF. CDR3 in DNA: TGTGCCAGCAGCGTAGTAGCGGTGCAGACCTACAATGAGCAGTTCTTC.

The chain recombines TRBV5-4 with TRBJ2-1; 8 bases map to TRBD2. Germline V gene data show CDR1 as SGHNT and CDR2 as YYREEE (reference sequence). The CDR3 covers 18 residues. V was pared by 2 bases and J by 3 bases, with 13 bases of the junction left unmatched. CDR3 sequence (DNA): TGTGCCAGCAGCTTTGGTGGGGATGCGGGAGGAAACTACAATGAGCAGTTCTTC. Its protein product is CASSFGGDAGGNYNEQFF.

V gene TRBV4-1 combines with J gene TRBJ2-7; 7 nucleotides line up with TRBD2. V trimming: 2 bases; J trimming: 0 bases; junction bases outside the gene matches: 10. Germline loops: CDR1 MGHRA, CDR2 YSYEKL. The CDR3 consists of 17 residues. This CDR3 reads CASSQWRTSRSSYEQYF. The CDR3 DNA is TGCGCCAGCAGCCAATGGCGGACTAGTCGGAGCTCCTACGAGCAGTACTTC.

This clone was observed once. The V call is TRBV9, the J call TRBJ2-3; D uncertain. Germline loops: CDR1 SGDLS, CDR2 YYNGEE. V lost 0 bases and J lost 7, with 9 bases in between. The CDR3 loop spans 13 amino acids. The CDR3 loop is CASSVVLGNTQYF. In DNA, the CDR3 is TGTGCCAGCAGCGTAGTGTTGGGGAATACGCAGTATTTT.

The chain has TRBV6-5 and TRBJ2-7, with 9 bases identical to TRBD1. CDR3 length equals 14 residues. Germline V lookup: CDR1 MNHEY, CDR2 SVGAGI. With V trimmed by 10 bases and J by 2 bases, 9 bases remained unmatched. The CDR3 DNA sequence: TGTGCCACCGCAACTGGACAGGGGACCTACGAGCAGTACTTC. As protein: CATATGQGTYEQYF.

The J gene is TRBJ1-5, the V gene TRBV7-9, with a weak D call TRBD1 (6 bases). Germline V CDR1 and CDR2: SEHNR, FQNEAQ (reference sequence). Trimming pared 4 bases from V and 2 bases from J, leaving 18 bases between. The CDR3 totals 17 residues. CDR3 loop: CASSSGARGYGNQPQHF. The CDR3 DNA sequence: TGTGCCAGCAGCTCTGGGGCCAGGGGTTATGGCAATCAGCCCCAGCATTTT.

This clone showed up just once. This rearrangement joins TRBV25-1 to TRBJ2-7; TRBD2 aligns across 7 bases. The V gene end was trimmed by 6 bases and the J gene end by 6 bases; junction bases not matched to a gene: 8. Germline V CDR1 and CDR2: MGHDK, SYGVNS. The CDR3 has 13 residues. CDR3: CASSRDYLGEQYF. The CDR3 coding sequence is TGTGCCAGCAGCCGGGACTACCTTGGCGAGCAGTACTTC.

DNA of the CDR3: TGCGCCAGCAGCCCACAAGGGACAGGCACAGATACGCAGTATTTT. Its translation: CASSPQGTGTDTQYF. This rearrangement joins TRBV4-1 to TRBJ2-3; 7 bases fit TRBD1. The germline gives CDR1 MGHRA, CDR2 YSYEKL. The CDR3 runs 15 residues. V shed 4 bases, J shed 1 base, and the junction held 5 bases outside the gene matches.

J is TRBJ2-3 and V is TRBV6-6, with D unresolved. This CDR3 region has 16 residues. V was cut by 0 bases and J by 4 bases, with 14 bases left in between. Looked up from germline, CDR1 is MNHNY and CDR2 is SVGAGI (reference sequence). CDR3 bases: TGTGCCAGCAGTTACTCGATTTTAAGGGCGGCAGATACGCAGTATTTT. This encodes CASSYSILRAADTQYF.

This chain uses TRBV14 with TRBJ2-2, with 9 nucleotides matching TRBD2. The CDR3 runs to 17 residues. Trimming cost V 2 bases and J 1 base; bases outside gene matches: 5. CDR1 is SGHDN and CDR2 is FVKESK in the germline V gene. CDR3 in DNA: TGTGCCAGCAGCCAACTAGCGGGGAGAGGGAACACCGGGGAGCTGTTTTTT. Translation gives CASSQLAGRGNTGELFF.

The V call is TRBV5-1, the J call TRBJ2-7; 7 nucleotides align to TRBD2. Germline V lookup: CDR1 SGHRS, CDR2 YFSETQ. The CDR3 consists of 14 residues. V lost 0 bases to trimming and J lost 5 bases; unmatched junction nucleotides: 5. The CDR3 sequence is CASSLVLAENEQYF. CDR3 nucleotide sequence: TGCGCCAGCAGCTTGGTTCTAGCGGAGAACGAGCAGTACTTC.

The V call is TRBV7-2, the J call TRBJ2-7; the D is unclear. The germline CDR1 and CDR2 sequences are SGHTA and FQGNSA. V lost 8 bases, J lost 2 bases, and 13 bases lay in between. The CDR3 runs 13 residues. In nucleotides, the CDR3 is TGTGCCAGCTCTTCGGTGGCAACCTACGAGCAGTACTTC. As protein: CASSSVATYEQYF.

The rearrangement links TRBV5-8 to TRBJ2-7; 10 nucleotides match TRBD1. The CDR3 is made up of 14 amino acids. Trimming removed 1 base from V and 7 bases from J; junction bases left unmatched: 5. Germline assignment: CDR1 SGHTS and CDR2 YDEGEE. CDR3 nucleotides: TGTGCCAGCAGCTTGATTGGGACAGGGGTTGAGCAGTACTTC. Translating it yields CASSLIGTGVEQYF. Full variable domain (missing parts from reference TRBV5-8 and TRBJ2-7): EAGVTQSPTHLIKTRGQQATLRCSPISGHTSVYWYQQALGLGLQFLLWYDEGEERNRGNFPPRFSGRQFPNYSSELNVNALELEDSALYLCASSLIGTGVEQYFGPGTRLTVT.

The chain recombines TRBV7-6 with TRBJ2-7, with D hard to call. Germline assignment: CDR1 SGHVS and CDR2 FNYEAQ. Trimming took 5 bases from V and 7 from J, leaving 15 bases between them. The CDR3 has 13 amino acids. In nucleotides, the CDR3 is TGTGCCAGCAGCCCAAGAAGGAACGCGGAGCAGTACTTC. Residues: CASSPRRNAEQYF.

The chain carries TRBV7-8 and TRBJ2-1, with 8 bases that match TRBD2. V trimming: 8 bases; J trimming: 0 bases; junction bases outside the gene matches: 15. Germline V gene lookup returns CDR1 SGHVS and CDR2 FQNEAQ. The CDR3 runs to 18 residues. CDR3 nucleotides: TGTGCCAGCCTGCGCAGGCTAGCGGGCCTAAGCTCCTACAATGAGCAGTTCTTC. Its translation: CASLRRLAGLSSYNEQFF.

The J gene is TRBJ2-6, the V gene TRBV27; TRBD2 matches at 12 bases. J was trimmed by 0 bases and V by 5 bases; bases with no gene match: 8. The CDR3 runs 19 residues. Germline lookup yields CDR1 MNHEY and CDR2 SMNVEV (reference sequence). The CDR3 sequence: CASSPLTSGRNSGANVLTF. CDR3 sequence (DNA): TGTGCCAGCAGTCCGCTGACTAGCGGGAGAAACTCTGGGGCCAACGTCCTGACTTTC.

The chain employs TRBV11-2 and TRBJ2-2; the D gene is possibly TRBD2 (6 bases). V lost 3 bases to trimming and J lost 1 base, with 12 bases between them. The germline gives CDR1 SGHAT, CDR2 FQNNGV. The CDR3 covers 16 residues. CDR3 region: CASSFRSGVNTGELFF. In DNA, the CDR3 is TGTGCCAGCAGCTTCAGATCGGGAGTGAACACCGGGGAGCTGTTTTTT.